This T cell receptor beta chain comes out of a study of Ad26.COV2.S vaccination and SARS-CoV-2 variants. The repertoire was sequenced with immunoSEQ multiplex PCR; TCRdb's copy has only in-frame clones and lacks some. The profile shows 350,000 to 500,000 clones, roughly 91% of them singletons. Treatment here: 19 received Ad26.COV2.S at low or high dose, single or two shots; about 5 received placebo; per-sample allocation not given. All samples were drawn on day 63, counting from the first vaccine or placebo injection. An Ad26 vector carrying the Wuhan-strain SARS-CoV-2 spike served as the vaccine. This specimen consisted of peripheral blood, obtained in a trial of Ad26.COV2.S vaccine versus placebo. This receptor was identified in a person aged 18-65 years who received the Ad26.COV2.S COVID-19 vaccine or a placebo.

The CDR3 nucleotides read TGTGCCAGCAGCTTGGAGCGTCGGCTCCATGAGCAGTTCTTC. Its translation is CASSLERRLHEQFF. This chain connects TRBV5-4 to TRBJ2-1; no definite D call. V dropped 0 bases and J dropped 8 bases, with 12 bases sitting between them. This CDR3 comprises 14 residues. Germline CDR1 and CDR2: SGHNT and YYREEE (reference sequence).